Shown below are 25 T cell receptor beta chains from a single sample sequenced in a study of shared clonotypes between healthy human individuals. Repertoires were generated with immunoSEQ multiplex PCR, while TCRdb's copy carries only in-frame clones and drops some. The sample has about 1.5 million clones, approximately 98% seen once. The sequencing sample was made of naive CD4+ T cells sorted from blood. Subset specified: CD45RA+ positively selected. Receptor source: a young man in good health.

This chain joins TRBV10-3 and TRBJ2-2; tentatively, D is TRBD2 (5 bases). Per the germline V gene, CDR1 is ENHRY and CDR2 is SYGVKD. V shed 0 bases and J shed 4 bases, with 12 bases lying between them. The CDR3 has 16 residues. CDR3 sequence (DNA): TGTGCCATCAGTGAGTCTAACGGGATGAGCACCGGGGAGCTGTTTTTT. Translation gives CAISESNGMSTGELFF.

This chain uses TRBV7-2 with TRBJ1-2; 7 bases fit TRBD1. The CDR3 has 15 residues. V was pared by 1 base and J by 3 bases, with 5 bases of the junction left unmatched. In germline, CDR1 is SGHTA, CDR2 FQGNSA. Written as DNA, the CDR3 is TGTGCCAGCAGCTTAGGTCCAGGGGGATACTATGGCTACACCTTC. Its protein product is CASSLGPGGYYGYTF. Looking up the rest from reference TRBV7-2 and TRBJ1-2 gives the full variable domain: GAGVSQSPSNKVTEKGKDVELRCDPISGHTALYWYRQSLGQGLEFLIYFQGNSAPDKSGLPSDRFSAERTGGSVSTLTIQRTQQEDSAVYLCASSLGPGGYYGYTFGSGTRLTVV.

In DNA form, the CDR3 reads TGTGCCAGCCAACGCACGGACTCCTACGAGCAGTACTTC. It yields the protein CASQRTDSYEQYF. The J gene is TRBJ2-7, the V gene TRBV7-9; D gene ambiguous. This CDR3 comprises 13 residues. The germline V gene has CDR1 SEHNR and CDR2 FQNEAQ (reference sequence). V was cut by 8 bases and J by 0 bases, with 11 bases left in between.

The V and J genes are TRBV10-3 and TRBJ2-1; 7 bases fit TRBD2. CDR1 is ENHRY, CDR2 SYGVKD, per germline. The CDR3 runs 15 residues. J was trimmed by 11 bases and V by 5 bases; bases with no gene match: 15. CDR3 protein: CAISTDKGSSGQQFF. CDR3 DNA sequence: TGTGCCATCAGTACGGACAAGGGGTCTAGCGGACAGCAGTTCTTC.

The chain has TRBV6-4 and TRBJ2-4; D is possibly TRBD1 or TRBD2 (5 bases each). Germline CDR1 MRHNA, CDR2 SNTAGT. V was trimmed by 8 bases and J by 7 bases, leaving 18 bases between them. This CDR3 spans 14 amino acids. The CDR3 DNA sequence: TGTGCCAGCCGTAGGAGCTCTGGGGACAACATTCAGTACTTC. Amino acid sequence: CASRRSSGDNIQYF.

The genes are TRBV5-5 and TRBJ1-5; D not certain. The CDR3 runs 12 residues. The V end lost 2 bases, the J end lost 10 bases, and 10 bases lay between the germline ends. CDR1 is SGHKS, CDR2 YYEKEE, per germline (reference sequence). The CDR3: CASSFHLGPQHF. CDR3 sequence (DNA): TGTGCCAGCAGCTTCCACCTGGGACCCCAGCATTTT.

V is TRBV30 and J is TRBJ1-1; D not certain. Trimming pared 4 bases from V and 3 bases from J, leaving 9 bases between. The CDR3 loop spans 12 amino acids. Germline values: CDR1 GTSNPN, CDR2 SVGIG (reference sequence). DNA of the CDR3: TGTGCCTGGATGCGCCGGGACACTGAAGCTTTCTTT. This gives the protein CAWMRRDTEAFF.

The chain combines TRBV4-1 with TRBJ1-5, with D maybe TRBD1 (6 bases). V was shortened by 1 base and J by 3 bases, with 13 bases between the two germline ends. Germline V gene sequence: CDR1 MGHRA, CDR2 YSYEKL. The CDR3 totals 16 residues. The CDR3 nucleotides are TGCGCCAGCAGCCAAGGGGAAGCAGGGGTCAATCAGCCCCAGCATTTT. This gives the protein CASSQGEAGVNQPQHF.

The rearrangement uses TRBV6-1 and TRBJ2-2, with 14 positions matching TRBD2. The V segment lost 4 bases and the J segment 0 bases; nucleotides outside the gene matches: 7. The V gene's germline CDR1 is MNHNS and CDR2 SASEGT. The CDR3 spans 19 residues. The CDR3: CASSGRTSGRFANTGELFF. CDR3 DNA sequence: TGTGCCAGCAGTGGAAGGACTAGCGGGAGGTTCGCGAACACCGGGGAGCTGTTTTTT.

The chain uses TRBV7-2 and TRBJ2-5; D unresolved. V gave up 1 base and J gave up 1 base, with 7 bases separating them. Germline V lookup: CDR1 SGHTA, CDR2 FQGNSA. This CDR3 is built from 14 residues. DNA of the CDR3: TGTGCCAGCAGCTTAGTCCACACCCAAGAGACCCAGTACTTC. The encoded protein is CASSLVHTQETQYF.

The chain employs TRBV5-1 and TRBJ2-4; a weak D match, TRBD1 (6 bases). CDR1 and CDR2 (germline): SGHRS, YFSETQ. Trimming took off 2 bases at V and 6 bases at J, with 12 bases between the two ends. There are 14 residues in the CDR3. CDR3 region: CASSFEGVINIQYF. The CDR3 bases are TGCGCCAGCAGCTTTGAGGGGGTGATAAACATTCAGTACTTC.

The chain couples TRBV5-1 to TRBJ2-7; no clear D. V dropped 4 bases and J dropped 0 bases, with 11 bases sitting between them. The CDR3 loop spans 14 amino acids. CDR1 is SGHRS and CDR2 is YFSETQ in the germline V gene. The CDR3 spells CASSAELTSYEQYF. The CDR3 DNA is TGCGCCAGCAGCGCGGAACTCACCTCCTACGAGCAGTACTTC.

In nucleotides, the CDR3 is TGTGCCAGCAGCACCAGACGGGGCAATCAGCCCCAGCATTTT. The encoded protein is CASSTRRGNQPQHF. The chain uses TRBV7-2 and TRBJ1-5; the D is unclear. V was cut by 5 bases and J by 2 bases, with 10 bases left in between. Germline CDR1 is SGHTA and CDR2 is FQGNSA. The CDR3 spans 14 residues.

This chain links TRBV7-2 with TRBJ2-7, with TRBD2 as a possible D gene (6 bases). Trimming removed 3 bases from V and 6 bases from J, with 12 bases in between. Per the germline V gene, CDR1 is SGHTA and CDR2 is FQGNSA. The CDR3 contains 13 residues. The CDR3 sequence: CASSLQGGSEQYF. DNA for the CDR3: TGTGCCAGCAGCTTGCAGGGAGGCTCCGAGCAGTACTTC.

V and J are TRBV18 and TRBJ2-2; TRBD2 matches 7 bases. The CDR3 is 18 residues long. The germline CDR1 and CDR2 sequences are KGHSH and LQKENI. V gave up 2 bases and J gave up 0 bases; unmatched junction bases: 9. CDR3 protein: CASSPTQVAGTNTGELFF. The CDR3, as DNA: TGTGCCAGCTCACCAACCCAGGTAGCGGGTACGAACACCGGGGAGCTGTTTTTT.

The V and J genes are TRBV19 and TRBJ2-7; D is undetermined. The CDR3 loop spans 15 amino acids. Looked up from germline, CDR1 is LNHDA and CDR2 is SQIVND (reference sequence). V was clipped by 1 base and J by 3 bases, with 13 bases between them. CDR3 region: CASSIAAGRFYEQYF. Written as DNA, the CDR3 is TGTGCCAGTAGTATAGCAGCCGGCCGCTTCTACGAGCAGTACTTC. Looking up the rest from reference TRBV19 and TRBJ2-7 gives the full variable domain: DGGITQSPKYLFRKEGQNVTLSCEQNLNHDAMYWYRQDPGQGLRLIYYSQIVNDFQKGDIAEGYSVSREKKESFPLTVTSAQKNPTAFYLCASSIAAGRFYEQYFGPGTRLTVT.

The rearrangement joins TRBV29-1 to TRBJ2-1, with D hard to call. Germline-derived CDR1 and CDR2 are SQVTM and ANQGSEA. The CDR3 totals 11 residues. Deletions cut 2 bases from V and 3 bases from J, with 2 bases between. The CDR3 protein is CSVEYYNEQFF. The CDR3 nucleotides read TGCAGCGTTGAATACTACAATGAGCAGTTCTTC.

The gene calls are TRBV10-3 and TRBJ2-2; the D is unclear. The V gene's germline CDR1 is ENHRY and CDR2 SYGVKD. V lost 1 base, J lost 6 bases, and 3 bases lay in between. The CDR3 runs to 12 residues. CDR3 DNA sequence: TGTGCCATCAGTGAGTTTGCCGGGGAGCTGTTTTTT. Amino acids: CAISEFAGELFF.

V and J are TRBV28 and TRBJ1-1, with TRBD1 matching 9 bases. The CDR3 is made up of 16 amino acids. V dropped 7 bases and J dropped 0; count of bases not matched to a gene: 9. Germline assignment: CDR1 MDHEN and CDR2 SYDVKM. The CDR3 spells CASTVATGGMNTEAFF. The CDR3 nucleotides are TGTGCCAGCACCGTTGCCACAGGGGGCATGAACACTGAAGCTTTCTTT. Complete variable domain (other parts from reference TRBV28 and TRBJ1-1): DVKVTQSSRYLVKRTGEKVFLECVQDMDHENMFWYRQDPGLGLRLIYFSYDVKMKEKGDIPEGYSVSREKKERFSLILESASTNQTSMYLCASTVATGGMNTEAFFGQGTRLTVV.

CDR3 sequence (DNA): TGTGCCAGCAGCTTGGGATCGCTCTACTACGAGCAGTACTTC. It yields the protein CASSLGSLYYEQYF. The chain couples TRBV7-2 to TRBJ2-7; D uncertain. The CDR3 spans 14 residues. V shed 3 bases and J shed 3 bases, with 12 bases lying between them. CDR1 and CDR2 (germline): SGHTA, FQGNSA. The complete variable domain, with remaining parts taken from reference TRBV7-2 and TRBJ2-7, reads GAGVSQSPSNKVTEKGKDVELRCDPISGHTALYWYRQSLGQGLEFLIYFQGNSAPDKSGLPSDRFSAERTGGSVSTLTIQRTQQEDSAVYLCASSLGSLYYEQYFGPGTRLTVT.

The chain employs TRBV19 and TRBJ2-1; TRBD2 matches 8 bases. Germline CDR1 reads LNHDA; CDR2 reads SQIVND (reference sequence). CDR3 length: 15 amino acids. J lost 2 bases, V lost 5 bases, and 5 bases had no gene match. This CDR3 is CASSPRLATYNEQFF. CDR3 coding DNA: TGTGCCAGTAGTCCTCGACTAGCGACCTACAATGAGCAGTTCTTC.

The rearrangement uses TRBV23-1 and TRBJ2-4; D remains ambiguous. Being an ORF, TRBV23-1 has a function that is uncertain. CDR3 size: 18 residues. The germline V and J ends were trimmed by 0 bases and 0 bases, with 15 bases remaining between them. CDR3 in DNA: TGCGCCAGCAGTCAATCGCCAAGCAGAACGATAGCCAAAAACATTCAGTACTTC. It specifies CASSQSPSRTIAKNIQYF.

This clone has just one count. V is TRBV19 and J is TRBJ2-1; perhaps TRBD1 as D (5 bases). The length of the CDR3 is 16 residues. Germline V gives CDR1 LNHDA, CDR2 SQIVND (reference sequence). Between the trimmed V and J ends, which lost 5 bases and 0 bases, there was a span of 14 bases. The CDR3 region has the DNA TGTGCCAGTAGTGGCAGGGCAAGGAGCTCCTACAATGAGCAGTTCTTC. Protein product: CASSGRARSSYNEQFF.

The chain combines TRBV2 with TRBJ2-2; no clear D gene. V shed 4 bases and J shed 0 bases, with 9 bases lying between them. CDR1 is SNHLY and CDR2 is FYNNEI in the germline V gene. This CDR3 is 15 amino acids long. CDR3 in amino acids: CASSVKTANTGELFF. CDR3 in DNA: TGTGCCAGCAGTGTAAAGACGGCGAACACCGGGGAGCTGTTTTTT.

The V and J genes are TRBV15 and TRBJ2-7; a possible D gene is TRBD2 (6 bases). Deletions cut 0 bases from V and 3 bases from J, with 12 bases between. The germline gives CDR1 LNHNV, CDR2 YYDKDF (reference sequence). The CDR3 extends over 15 amino acids. CDR3 nucleotides: TGTGCCACCAGCAGAGACCCGGGACTGCTCTACGAGCAGTACTTC. Protein sequence: CATSRDPGLLYEQYF. The complete variable domain, with remaining parts taken from reference TRBV15 and TRBJ2-7, reads DAMVIQNPRYQVTQFGKPVTLSCSQTLNHNVMYWYQQKSSQAPKLLFHYYDKDFNNEADTPDNFQSRRPNTSFCFLDIRSPGLGDTAMYLCATSRDPGLLYEQYFGPGTRLTVT.